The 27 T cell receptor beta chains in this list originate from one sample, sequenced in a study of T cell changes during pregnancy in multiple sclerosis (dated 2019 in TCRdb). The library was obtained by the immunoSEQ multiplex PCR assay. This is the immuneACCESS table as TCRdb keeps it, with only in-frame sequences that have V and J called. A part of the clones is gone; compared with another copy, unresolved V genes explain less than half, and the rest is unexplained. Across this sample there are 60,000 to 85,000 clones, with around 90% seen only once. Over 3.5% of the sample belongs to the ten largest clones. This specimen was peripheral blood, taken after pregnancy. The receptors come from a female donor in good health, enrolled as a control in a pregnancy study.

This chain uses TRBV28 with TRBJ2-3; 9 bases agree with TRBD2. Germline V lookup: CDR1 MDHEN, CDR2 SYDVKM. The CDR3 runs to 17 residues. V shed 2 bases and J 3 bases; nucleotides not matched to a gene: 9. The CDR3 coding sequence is TGTGCCAGCAGTTTAAGTATGGCGGGAGGGCTTACAGATACGCAGTATTTT. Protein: CASSLSMAGGLTDTQYF.

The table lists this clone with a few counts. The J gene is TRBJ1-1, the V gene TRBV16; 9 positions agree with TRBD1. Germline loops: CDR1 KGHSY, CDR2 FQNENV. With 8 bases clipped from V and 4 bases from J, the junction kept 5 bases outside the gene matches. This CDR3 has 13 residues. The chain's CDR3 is CASRDRVSTEAFF. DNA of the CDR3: TGTGCCAGCCGGGACAGGGTGTCCACTGAAGCTTTCTTT.

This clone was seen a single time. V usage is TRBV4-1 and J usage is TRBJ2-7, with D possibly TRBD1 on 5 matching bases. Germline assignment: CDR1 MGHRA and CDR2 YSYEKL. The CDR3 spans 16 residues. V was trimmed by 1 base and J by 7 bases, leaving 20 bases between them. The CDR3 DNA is TGCGCCAGCAGCCAAGTCTCCCAGGGTTATCTGGGGGAGCAGTACTTC. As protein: CASSQVSQGYLGEQYF.

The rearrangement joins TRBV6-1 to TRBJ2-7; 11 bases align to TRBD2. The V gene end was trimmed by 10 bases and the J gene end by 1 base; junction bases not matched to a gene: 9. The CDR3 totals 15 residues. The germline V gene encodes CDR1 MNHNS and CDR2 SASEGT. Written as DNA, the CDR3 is TGTGCCACCGAAACTGGGACTAGCGGTTCCTACGAGCAGTACTTC. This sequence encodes CATETGTSGSYEQYF.

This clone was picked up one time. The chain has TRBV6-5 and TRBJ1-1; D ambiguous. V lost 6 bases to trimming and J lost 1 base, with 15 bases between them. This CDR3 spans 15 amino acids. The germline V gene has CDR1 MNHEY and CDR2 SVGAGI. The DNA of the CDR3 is TGTGCCAGCAGGGGTACTTACCGGGGGAACACTGAAGCTTTCTTT. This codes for CASRGTYRGNTEAFF.

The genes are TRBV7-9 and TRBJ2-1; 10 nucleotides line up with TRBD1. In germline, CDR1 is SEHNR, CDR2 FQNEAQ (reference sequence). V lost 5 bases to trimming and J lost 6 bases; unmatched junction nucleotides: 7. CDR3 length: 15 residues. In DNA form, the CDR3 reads TGTGCCAGCAGCCGATTGACAGGGGGCTCCAATGAGCAGTTCTTC. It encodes CASSRLTGGSNEQFF.

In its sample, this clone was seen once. CDR3 nucleotides: TGTGCCAGCAAGGACAGGGCTAGCTCCTACAATGAGCAGTTCTTC. This sequence encodes CASKDRASSYNEQFF. The gene calls are TRBV2 and TRBJ2-1, with TRBD1 identical over 8 bases. V lost 7 bases to trimming and J lost 0 bases; unmatched junction nucleotides: 5. CDR3 size: 15 residues. Per the germline V gene, CDR1 is SNHLY and CDR2 is FYNNEI.

The CDR3 DNA reads TGCGCCAGCCGACTTACCCAGGGACAGGGATACGAGCAGTACTTC. Translating it yields CASRLTQGQGYEQYF. The rearrangement joins TRBV4-1 to TRBJ2-7; TRBD1 matches 9 bases. V lost 8 bases and J lost 4; bases outside the gene matches: 12. Germline loops: CDR1 MGHRA, CDR2 YSYEKL. This CDR3 has 15 residues.

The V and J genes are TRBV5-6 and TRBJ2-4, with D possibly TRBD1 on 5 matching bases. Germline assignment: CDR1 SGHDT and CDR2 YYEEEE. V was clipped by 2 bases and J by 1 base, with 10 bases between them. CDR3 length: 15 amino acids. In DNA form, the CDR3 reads TGTGCCAGCAGCTTCAGGGTGGGGGCCAAAAACATTCAGTACTTC. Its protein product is CASSFRVGAKNIQYF.

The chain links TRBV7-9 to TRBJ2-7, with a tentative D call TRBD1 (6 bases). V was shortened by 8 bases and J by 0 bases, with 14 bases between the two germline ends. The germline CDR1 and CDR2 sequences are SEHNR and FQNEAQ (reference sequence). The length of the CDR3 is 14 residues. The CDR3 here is CASSRGDRSYEQYF. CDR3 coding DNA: TGTGCCAGCTCCAGGGGAGATCGCTCCTACGAGCAGTACTTC.

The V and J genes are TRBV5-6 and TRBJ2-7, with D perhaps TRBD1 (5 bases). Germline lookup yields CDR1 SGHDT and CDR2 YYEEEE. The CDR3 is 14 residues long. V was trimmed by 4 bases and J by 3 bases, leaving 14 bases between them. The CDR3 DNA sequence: TGTGCCAGCAGCCATTCGACAGTTTTCTACGAGCAGTACTTC. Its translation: CASSHSTVFYEQYF.

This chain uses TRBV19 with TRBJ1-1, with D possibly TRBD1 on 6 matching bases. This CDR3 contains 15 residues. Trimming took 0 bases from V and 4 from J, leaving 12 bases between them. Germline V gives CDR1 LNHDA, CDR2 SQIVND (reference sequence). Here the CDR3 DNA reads TGTGCCAGTAGTATAGATCCAGGACAGAGCACTGAAGCTTTCTTT. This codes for CASSIDPGQSTEAFF.

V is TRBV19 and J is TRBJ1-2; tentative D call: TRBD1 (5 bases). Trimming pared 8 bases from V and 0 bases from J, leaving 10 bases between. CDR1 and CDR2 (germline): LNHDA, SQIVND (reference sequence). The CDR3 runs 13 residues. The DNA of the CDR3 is TGTGCCAGTTCTGGGGCCCCTAACTATGGCTACACCTTC. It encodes CASSGAPNYGYTF.

The CDR3 bases are TGTGCCAGCAGTACCAGAGGGACCGGGGAGCTGTTTTTT. Translating it yields CASSTRGTGELFF. The rearrangement joins TRBV6-5 to TRBJ2-2, with D possibly matching TRBD2 (5 bases). Germline CDR1 reads MNHEY; CDR2 reads SVGAGI. Trimming shortened V by 5 bases and J by 5 bases, and 9 bases separated the two germline ends. The CDR3 is 13 amino acids.

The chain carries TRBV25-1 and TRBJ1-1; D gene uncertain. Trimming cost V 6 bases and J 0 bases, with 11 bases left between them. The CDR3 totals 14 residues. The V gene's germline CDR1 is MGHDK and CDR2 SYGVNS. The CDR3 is CASSGGWLNTEAFF. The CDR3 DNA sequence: TGTGCCAGCAGCGGCGGGTGGCTGAACACTGAAGCTTTCTTT.

The CDR3 is CASSSTRGRGETQYF. The CDR3 DNA reads as TGTGCCAGCAGCTCAACCAGGGGGCGGGGGGAGACCCAGTACTTC. The chain has TRBV7-2 and TRBJ2-5; perhaps TRBD1 as D (8 bases). V was shortened by 4 bases and J by 5 bases, with 17 bases between the two germline ends. The germline CDR1 and CDR2 sequences are SGHTA and FQGNSA. The CDR3 is 15 amino acids. Full variable domain (rest looked up from reference TRBV7-2 and TRBJ2-5): GAGVSQSPSNKVTEKGKDVELRCDPISGHTALYWYRQSLGQGLEFLIYFQGNSAPDKSGLPSDRFSAERTGGSVSTLTIQRTQQEDSAVYLCASSSTRGRGETQYFGPGTRLLVL.

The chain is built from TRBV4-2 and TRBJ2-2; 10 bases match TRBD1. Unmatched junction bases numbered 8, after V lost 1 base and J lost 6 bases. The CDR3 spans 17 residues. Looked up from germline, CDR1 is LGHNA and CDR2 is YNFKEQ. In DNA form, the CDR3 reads TGTGCCAGCAGCCAAGGGGGGGACAGGGGTTATGCCGGGGAGCTGTTTTTT. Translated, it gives CASSQGGDRGYAGELFF.

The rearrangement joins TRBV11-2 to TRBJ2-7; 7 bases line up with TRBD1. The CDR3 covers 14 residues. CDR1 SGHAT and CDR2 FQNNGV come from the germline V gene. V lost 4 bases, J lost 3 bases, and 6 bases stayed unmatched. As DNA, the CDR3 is TGTGCCAGCAGCTCCCTGACAGGGTACTACGAGCAGTACTTC. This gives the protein CASSSLTGYYEQYF.

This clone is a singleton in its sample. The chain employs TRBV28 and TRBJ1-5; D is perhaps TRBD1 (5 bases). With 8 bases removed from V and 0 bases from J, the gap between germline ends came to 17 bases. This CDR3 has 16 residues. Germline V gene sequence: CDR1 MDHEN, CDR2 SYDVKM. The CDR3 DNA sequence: TGTGCCAGCTGCCGTGTGACAGTTTATAGCAATCAGCCCCAGCATTTT. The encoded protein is CASCRVTVYSNQPQHF.

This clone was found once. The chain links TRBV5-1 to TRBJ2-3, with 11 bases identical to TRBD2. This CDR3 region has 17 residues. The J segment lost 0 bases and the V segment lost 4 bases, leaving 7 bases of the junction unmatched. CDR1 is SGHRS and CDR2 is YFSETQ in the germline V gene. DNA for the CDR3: TGCGCCAGCAGCCTCCTAGCGGGGGGTCCCAGCACAGATACGCAGTATTTT. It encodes CASSLLAGGPSTDTQYF.

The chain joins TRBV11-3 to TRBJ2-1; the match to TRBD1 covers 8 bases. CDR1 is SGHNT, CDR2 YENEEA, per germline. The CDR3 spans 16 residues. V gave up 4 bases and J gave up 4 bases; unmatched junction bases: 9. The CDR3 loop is CASSSGGGNGYNEQFF. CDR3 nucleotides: TGTGCCAGCAGCTCAGGGGGCGGGAACGGGTACAATGAGCAGTTCTTC.

In DNA form, the CDR3 reads TGTGCCAGCAGCCAGATTGGAAACACCATATATTTT. Translated, it gives CASSQIGNTIYF. The chain recombines TRBV11-2 with TRBJ1-3, with unresolved D. Germline V gene lookup returns CDR1 SGHAT and CDR2 FQNNGV. This CDR3 has 12 amino acids. The V end was cut by 5 bases, the J end by 3 bases, with 5 bases between.

In nucleotides, the CDR3 is TGTGCCAGTAGCCCCGACTCGAGCTCCTACAATGAGCAGTTCTTC. Translating gives CASSPDSSSYNEQFF. The chain is built from TRBV19 and TRBJ2-1; D unresolved. V dropped 6 bases and J dropped 0 bases, with 12 bases sitting between them. The CDR3 totals 15 residues. Germline V gene lookup returns CDR1 LNHDA and CDR2 SQIVND (reference sequence).

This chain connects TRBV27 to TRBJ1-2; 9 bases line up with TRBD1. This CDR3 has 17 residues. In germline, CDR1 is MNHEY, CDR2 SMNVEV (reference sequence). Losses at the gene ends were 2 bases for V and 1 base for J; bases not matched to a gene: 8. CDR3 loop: CASSLAGQGNDNYGYTF. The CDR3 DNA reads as TGTGCCAGCAGTTTAGCGGGACAGGGAAATGATAACTATGGCTACACCTTC.

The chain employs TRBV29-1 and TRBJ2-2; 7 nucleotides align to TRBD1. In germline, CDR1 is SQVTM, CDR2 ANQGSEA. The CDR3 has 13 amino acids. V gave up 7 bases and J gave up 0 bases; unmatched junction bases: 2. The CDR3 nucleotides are TGCAGCGCCGGACAGGCGAACACCGGGGAGCTGTTTTTT. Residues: CSAGQANTGELFF.

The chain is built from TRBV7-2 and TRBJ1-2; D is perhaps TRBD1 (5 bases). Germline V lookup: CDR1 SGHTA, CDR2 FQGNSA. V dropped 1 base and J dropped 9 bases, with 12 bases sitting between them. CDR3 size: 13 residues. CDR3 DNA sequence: TGTGCCAGCAGCTTAGTCGGCAGGGCTCGCTACACCTTC. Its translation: CASSLVGRARYTF. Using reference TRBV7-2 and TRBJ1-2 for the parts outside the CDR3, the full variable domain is GAGVSQSPSNKVTEKGKDVELRCDPISGHTALYWYRQSLGQGLEFLIYFQGNSAPDKSGLPSDRFSAERTGGSVSTLTIQRTQQEDSAVYLCASSLVGRARYTFGSGTRLTVV.

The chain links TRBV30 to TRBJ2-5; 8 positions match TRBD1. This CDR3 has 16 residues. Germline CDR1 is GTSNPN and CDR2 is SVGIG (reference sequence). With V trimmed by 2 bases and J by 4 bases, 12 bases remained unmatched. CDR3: CAWSPTPWTGPETQYF. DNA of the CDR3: TGTGCCTGGAGTCCGACCCCATGGACAGGGCCAGAGACCCAGTACTTC.